The clone carrying this T cell receptor (beta chain) came up many times. What it recognizes is unknown. V was pared by 6 bases and J by 0 bases, with 20 bases between. The CDR3 loop spans 16 amino acids. CDR1 is DFQATT, CDR2 SNEGSKA, per germline (reference sequence). A single run covered 15-18 subjects with over 180 million TCR-beta sequences. TCRdb reprocessed the 5' RACE reads via MiXCR and lists one record per CDR3 protein. The repertoire includes around 61,000 distinct CDR3 sequences, approximately 5.1% of them detected once, and around 5.1% sits in the top ten. The sample is drawn from a study of neurological immune-mediated disorders. For the study at large: The study included about 35 multiple sclerosis patients, roughly 30 relapsing-remitting and 3 secondary progressive. Study findings and constraints: One related-CDR3 cluster, found by phylogenetic grouping, held repertoires of 18 of 34 multiple sclerosis patients and is a possible signature. The absence of any CDR3 amino acid sequence shared by expanded clones across subjects suggests that repertoires were private in all groups.

Sequencing input: PBMCs. The source of this sequence is a human donor with multiple sclerosis. The donor label of this sample is uncertain. The V gene is TRBV20-1, the J gene TRBJ1-2; TRBD1 might be the D (5 bases). CDR3 DNA sequence: TGCAGTGCCCCCGGGGCAGGCCCATGGTCTAACTATGGCTACACCTTC. Translation gives CSAPGAGPWSNYGYTF.